Included here is one T cell receptor (beta chain) sequence, with context. TCR beta from blood CD8+ and CD4+ T cells was sequenced. Controls matched for age and sex were healthy donors. The source of the sample is a study of CD8 T cells in Susac syndrome. Random hexamers primed reverse transcription of about 0.5 to 1 ug RNA. Amplification of TCR beta CDR3 by immunoSEQ multiplex PCR spanned 54 Vbeta and 13 Jbeta. Via MiXCR, TCRdb re-called the immunoSEQ multiplex PCR reads, giving one row per CDR3 protein. This repertoire shows 95,000 to 150,000 distinct CDR3 sequences, around 94% found once; its top ten account for roughly 0.087%. V lost 6 bases and J lost 3; bases outside the gene matches: 8. Germline V gene data show CDR1 as SQVTM and CDR2 as ANQGSEA. The CDR3 extends over 15 amino acids.

This sequence was found in a human donor in good health. This rearrangement joins TRBV29-1 to TRBJ2-5, with 12 bases fitting TRBD1. The sequenced sample was CD4+ T cells from PBMCs. The CDR3 DNA sequence: TGCAGCGTGTATTCCGGGACAGGGGGCGAAGAGACCCAGTACTTC. Amino acids: CSVYSGTGGEETQYF.